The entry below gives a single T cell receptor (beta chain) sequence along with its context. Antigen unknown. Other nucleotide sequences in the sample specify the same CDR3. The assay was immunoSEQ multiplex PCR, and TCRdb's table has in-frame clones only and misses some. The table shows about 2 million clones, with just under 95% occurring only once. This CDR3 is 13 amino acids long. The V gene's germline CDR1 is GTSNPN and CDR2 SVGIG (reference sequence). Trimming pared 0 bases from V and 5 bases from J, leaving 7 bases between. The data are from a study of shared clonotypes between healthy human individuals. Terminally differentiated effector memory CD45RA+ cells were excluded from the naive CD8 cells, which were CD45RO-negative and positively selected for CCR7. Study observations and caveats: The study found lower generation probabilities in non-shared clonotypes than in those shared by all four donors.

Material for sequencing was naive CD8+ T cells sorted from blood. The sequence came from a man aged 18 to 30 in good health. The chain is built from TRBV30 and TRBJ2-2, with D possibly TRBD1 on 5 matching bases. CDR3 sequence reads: CAWSVGATGELFF. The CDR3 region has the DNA TGTGCCTGGAGTGTAGGGGCTACCGGGGAGCTGTTTTTT.